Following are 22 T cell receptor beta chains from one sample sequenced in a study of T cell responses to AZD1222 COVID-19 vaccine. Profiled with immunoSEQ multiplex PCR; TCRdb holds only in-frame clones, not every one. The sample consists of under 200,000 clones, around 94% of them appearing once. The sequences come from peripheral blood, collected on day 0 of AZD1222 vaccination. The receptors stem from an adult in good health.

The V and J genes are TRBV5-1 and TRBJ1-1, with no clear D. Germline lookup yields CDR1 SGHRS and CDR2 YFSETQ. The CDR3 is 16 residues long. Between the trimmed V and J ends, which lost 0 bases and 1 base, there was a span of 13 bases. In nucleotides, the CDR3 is TGCGCCAGCAGCTTGGGAGTCGCGAAGTCGAACACTGAAGCTTTCTTT. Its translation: CASSLGVAKSNTEAFF.

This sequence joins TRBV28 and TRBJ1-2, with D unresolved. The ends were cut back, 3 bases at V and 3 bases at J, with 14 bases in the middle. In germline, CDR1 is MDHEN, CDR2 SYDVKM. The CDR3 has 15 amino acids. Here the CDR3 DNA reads TGTGCCAGCAGTTTGGCAGTATTATTTCACTATGGCTACACCTTC. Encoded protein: CASSLAVLFHYGYTF.

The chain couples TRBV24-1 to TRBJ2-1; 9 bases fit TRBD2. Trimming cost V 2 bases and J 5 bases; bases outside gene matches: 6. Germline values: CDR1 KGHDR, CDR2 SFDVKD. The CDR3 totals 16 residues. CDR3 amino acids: CATSDSTSGRNNEQFF. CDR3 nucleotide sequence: TGTGCCACCAGTGATTCGACTAGCGGACGGAACAATGAGCAGTTCTTC.

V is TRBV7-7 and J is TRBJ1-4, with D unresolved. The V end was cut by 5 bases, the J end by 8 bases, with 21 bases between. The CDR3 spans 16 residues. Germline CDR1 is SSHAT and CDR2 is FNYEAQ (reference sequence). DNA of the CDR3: TGTGCCAGCAGCGCAAATTCCCCCGGCGCGTTGGAAAAACTGTTTTTT. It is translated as CASSANSPGALEKLFF.

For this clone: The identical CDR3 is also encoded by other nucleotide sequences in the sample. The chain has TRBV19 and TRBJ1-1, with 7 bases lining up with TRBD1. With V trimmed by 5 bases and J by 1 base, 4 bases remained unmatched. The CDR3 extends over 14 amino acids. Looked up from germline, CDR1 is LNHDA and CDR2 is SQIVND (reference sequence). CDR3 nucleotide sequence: TGTGCCAGTAGTCTCCGACAGGGGAACACTGAAGCTTTCTTT. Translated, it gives CASSLRQGNTEAFF.

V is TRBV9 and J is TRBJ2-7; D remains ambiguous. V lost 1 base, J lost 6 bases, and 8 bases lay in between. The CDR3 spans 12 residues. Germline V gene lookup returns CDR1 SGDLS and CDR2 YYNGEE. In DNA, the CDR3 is TGTGCCAGCAGCGTAACGGAGAGCGAGCAGTACTTC. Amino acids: CASSVTESEQYF.

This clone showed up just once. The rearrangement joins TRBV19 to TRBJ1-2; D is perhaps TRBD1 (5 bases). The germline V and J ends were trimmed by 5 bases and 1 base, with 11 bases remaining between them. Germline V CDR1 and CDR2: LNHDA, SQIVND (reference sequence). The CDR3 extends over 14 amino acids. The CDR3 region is CASSAGDGNYGYTF. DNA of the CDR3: TGTGCCAGTAGTGCGGGGGACGGTAACTATGGCTACACCTTC. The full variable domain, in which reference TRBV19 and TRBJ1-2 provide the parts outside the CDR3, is DGGITQSPKYLFRKEGQNVTLSCEQNLNHDAMYWYRQDPGQGLRLIYYSQIVNDFQKGDIAEGYSVSREKKESFPLTVTSAQKNPTAFYLCASSAGDGNYGYTFGSGTRLTVV.

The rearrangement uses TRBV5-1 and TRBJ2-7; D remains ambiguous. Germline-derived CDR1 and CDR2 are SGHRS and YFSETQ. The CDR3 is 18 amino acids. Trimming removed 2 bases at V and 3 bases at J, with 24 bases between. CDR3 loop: CASSLTKSPSMKVYEQYF. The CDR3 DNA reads TGCGCCAGCAGCTTAACAAAAAGCCCCTCTATGAAAGTCTACGAGCAGTACTTC.

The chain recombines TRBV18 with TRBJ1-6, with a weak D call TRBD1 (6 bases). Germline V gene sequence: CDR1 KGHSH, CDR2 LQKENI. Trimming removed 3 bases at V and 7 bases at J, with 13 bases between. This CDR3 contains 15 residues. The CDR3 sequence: CASSPKQGGNSPLHF. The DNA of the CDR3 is TGTGCCAGCTCACCCAAACAGGGAGGGAATTCACCCCTCCACTTT.

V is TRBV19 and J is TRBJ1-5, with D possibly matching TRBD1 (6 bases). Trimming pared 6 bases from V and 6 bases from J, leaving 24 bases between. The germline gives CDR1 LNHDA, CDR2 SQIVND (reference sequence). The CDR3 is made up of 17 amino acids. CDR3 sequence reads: CASSGFNGGGLIQPQHF. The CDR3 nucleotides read TGTGCCAGTAGCGGGTTTAATGGAGGGGGATTAATTCAGCCCCAGCATTTT.

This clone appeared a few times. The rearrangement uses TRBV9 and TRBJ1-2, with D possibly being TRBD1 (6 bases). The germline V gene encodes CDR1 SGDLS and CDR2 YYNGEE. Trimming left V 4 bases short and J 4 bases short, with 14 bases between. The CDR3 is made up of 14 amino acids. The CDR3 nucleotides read TGTGCCAGCAGCTTGACAGGTGGCAGCTATGGCTACACCTTC. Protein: CASSLTGGSYGYTF.

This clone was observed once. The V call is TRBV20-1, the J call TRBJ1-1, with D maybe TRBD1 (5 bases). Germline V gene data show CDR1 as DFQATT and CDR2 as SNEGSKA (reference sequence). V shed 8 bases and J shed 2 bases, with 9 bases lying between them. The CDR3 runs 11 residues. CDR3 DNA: TGCAGTCACCGGGACAACACTGAAGCTTTCTTT. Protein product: CSHRDNTEAFF.

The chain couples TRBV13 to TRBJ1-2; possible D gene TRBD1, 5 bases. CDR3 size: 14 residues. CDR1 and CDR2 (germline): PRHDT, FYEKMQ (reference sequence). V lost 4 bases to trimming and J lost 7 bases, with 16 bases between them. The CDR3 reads CASSSERGFGGYTF. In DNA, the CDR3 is TGTGCCAGCAGCTCGGAGAGGGGTTTCGGTGGCTACACCTTC.

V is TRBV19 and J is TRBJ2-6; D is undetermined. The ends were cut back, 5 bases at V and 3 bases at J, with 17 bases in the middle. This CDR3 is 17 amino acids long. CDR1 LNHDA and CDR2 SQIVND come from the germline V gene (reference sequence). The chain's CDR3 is CASSPRFASDGANVLTF. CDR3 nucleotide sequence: TGTGCCAGTAGTCCCCGCTTCGCTTCTGATGGGGCCAACGTCCTGACTTTC. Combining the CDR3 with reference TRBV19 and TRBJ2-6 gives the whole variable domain DGGITQSPKYLFRKEGQNVTLSCEQNLNHDAMYWYRQDPGQGLRLIYYSQIVNDFQKGDIAEGYSVSREKKESFPLTVTSAQKNPTAFYLCASSPRFASDGANVLTFGAGSRLTVL.

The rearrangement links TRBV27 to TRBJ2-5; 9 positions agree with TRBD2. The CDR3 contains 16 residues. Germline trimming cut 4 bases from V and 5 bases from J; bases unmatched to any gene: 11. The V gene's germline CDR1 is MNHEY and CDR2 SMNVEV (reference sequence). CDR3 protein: CASSWGSGSFPETQYF. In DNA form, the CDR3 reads TGTGCCAGCAGTTGGGGTAGCGGGAGCTTTCCTGAGACCCAGTACTTC.

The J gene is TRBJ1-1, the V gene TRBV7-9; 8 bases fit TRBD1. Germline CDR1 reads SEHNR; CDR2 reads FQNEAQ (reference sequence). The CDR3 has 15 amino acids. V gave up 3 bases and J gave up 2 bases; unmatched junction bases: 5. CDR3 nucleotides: TGTGCCAGCAGCTTTACAGGGGGACAAAACACTGAAGCTTTCTTT. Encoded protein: CASSFTGGQNTEAFF.

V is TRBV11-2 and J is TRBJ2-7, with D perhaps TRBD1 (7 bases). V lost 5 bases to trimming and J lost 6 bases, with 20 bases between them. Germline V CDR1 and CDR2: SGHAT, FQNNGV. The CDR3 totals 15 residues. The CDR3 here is CASSPVTGKGGEQYF. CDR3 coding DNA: TGTGCCAGCAGCCCAGTGACAGGGAAGGGAGGCGAGCAGTACTTC.

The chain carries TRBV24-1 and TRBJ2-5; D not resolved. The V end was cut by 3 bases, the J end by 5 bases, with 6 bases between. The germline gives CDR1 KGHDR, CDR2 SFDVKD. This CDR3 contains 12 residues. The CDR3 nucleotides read TGTGCCACCAGTGATGAGGACGAGACCCAGTACTTC. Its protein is CATSDEDETQYF.

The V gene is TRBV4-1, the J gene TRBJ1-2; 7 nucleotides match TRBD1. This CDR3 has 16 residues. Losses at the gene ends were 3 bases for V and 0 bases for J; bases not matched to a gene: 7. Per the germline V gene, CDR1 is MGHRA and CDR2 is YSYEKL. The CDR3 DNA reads TGCGCCAGCAGCCACCCGGGACAGATAGCTAACTATGGCTACACCTTC. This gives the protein CASSHPGQIANYGYTF.

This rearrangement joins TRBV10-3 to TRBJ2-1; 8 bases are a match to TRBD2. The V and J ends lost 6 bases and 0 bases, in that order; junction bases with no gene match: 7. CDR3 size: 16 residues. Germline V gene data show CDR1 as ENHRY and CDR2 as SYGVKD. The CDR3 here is CAISGDGRGSYNEQFF. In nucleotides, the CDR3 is TGTGCCATCAGCGGTGACGGGAGGGGCTCCTACAATGAGCAGTTCTTC.

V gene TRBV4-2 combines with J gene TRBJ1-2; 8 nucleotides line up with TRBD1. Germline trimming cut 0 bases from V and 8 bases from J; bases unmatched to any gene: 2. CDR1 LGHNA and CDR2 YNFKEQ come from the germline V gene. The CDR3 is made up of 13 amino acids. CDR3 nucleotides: TGTGCCAGCAGCCAAGAGACAGGGGAAGGCTACACCTTC. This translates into CASSQETGEGYTF.

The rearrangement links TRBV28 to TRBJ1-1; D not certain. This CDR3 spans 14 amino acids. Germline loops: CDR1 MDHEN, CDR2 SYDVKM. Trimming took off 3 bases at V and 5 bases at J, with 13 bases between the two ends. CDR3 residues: CASSFSWSGTEAFF. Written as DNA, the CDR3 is TGTGCCAGCAGTTTTAGTTGGTCGGGGACTGAAGCTTTCTTT.